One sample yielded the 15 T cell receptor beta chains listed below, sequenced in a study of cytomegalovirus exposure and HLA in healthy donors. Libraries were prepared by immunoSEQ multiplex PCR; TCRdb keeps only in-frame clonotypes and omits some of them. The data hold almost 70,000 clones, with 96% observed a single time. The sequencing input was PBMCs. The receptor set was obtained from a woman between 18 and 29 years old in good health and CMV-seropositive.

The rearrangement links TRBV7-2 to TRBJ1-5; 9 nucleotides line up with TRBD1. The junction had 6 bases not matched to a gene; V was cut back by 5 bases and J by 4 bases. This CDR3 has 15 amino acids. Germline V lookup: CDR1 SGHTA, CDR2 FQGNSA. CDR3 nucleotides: TGTGCCAGCAGCACCCGGACAGGGGAAAATCAGCCCCAGCATTTT. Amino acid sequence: CASSTRTGENQPQHF.

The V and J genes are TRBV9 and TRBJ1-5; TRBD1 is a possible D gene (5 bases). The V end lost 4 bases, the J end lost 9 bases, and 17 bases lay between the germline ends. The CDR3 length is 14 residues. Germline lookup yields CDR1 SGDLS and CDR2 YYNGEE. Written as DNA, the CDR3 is TGTGCCAGCAGCCAGGGCGGGGGTGAATGGCCCCAGCATTTT. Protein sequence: CASSQGGGEWPQHF.

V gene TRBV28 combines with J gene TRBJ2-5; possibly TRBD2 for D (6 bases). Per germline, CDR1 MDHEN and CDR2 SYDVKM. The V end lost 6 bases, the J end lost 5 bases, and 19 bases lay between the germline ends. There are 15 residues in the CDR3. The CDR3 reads CASRLQREIKETQYF. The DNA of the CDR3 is TGTGCCAGCAGATTACAACGGGAGATTAAGGAGACCCAGTACTTC. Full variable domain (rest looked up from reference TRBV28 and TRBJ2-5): DVKVTQSSRYLVKRTGEKVFLECVQDMDHENMFWYRQDPGLGLRLIYFSYDVKMKEKGDIPEGYSVSREKKERFSLILESASTNQTSMYLCASRLQREIKETQYFGPGTRLLVL.

The CDR3 DNA reads as TGTGCCAGCAGCTTAGTAGGGACAGCTGAAGCTTTCTTT. Translating it yields CASSLVGTAEAFF. The V call is TRBV7-9, the J call TRBJ1-1; TRBD1 agrees at 7 bases. The CDR3 covers 13 residues. Per the germline V gene, CDR1 is SEHNR and CDR2 is FQNEAQ (reference sequence). Losses at the gene ends were 1 base for V and 6 bases for J; bases not matched to a gene: 2.

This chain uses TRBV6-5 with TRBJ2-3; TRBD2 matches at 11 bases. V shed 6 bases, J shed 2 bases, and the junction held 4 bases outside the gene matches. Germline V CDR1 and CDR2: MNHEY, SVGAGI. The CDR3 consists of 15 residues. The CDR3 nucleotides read TGTGCCAGCAGACTAGCGGGAGCGTCCACAGATACGCAGTATTTT. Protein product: CASRLAGASTDTQYF.

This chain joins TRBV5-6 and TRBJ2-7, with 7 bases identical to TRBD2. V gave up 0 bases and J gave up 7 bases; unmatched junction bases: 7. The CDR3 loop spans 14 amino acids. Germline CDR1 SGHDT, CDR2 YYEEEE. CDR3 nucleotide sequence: TGTGCCAGCAGCTTGGCCGGGACTACGGGGGAGCAGTACTTC. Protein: CASSLAGTTGEQYF.

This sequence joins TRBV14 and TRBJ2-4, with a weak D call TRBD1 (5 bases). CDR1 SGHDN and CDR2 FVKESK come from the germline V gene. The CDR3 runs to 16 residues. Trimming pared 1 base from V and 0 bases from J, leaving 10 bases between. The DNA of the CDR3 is TGTGCCAGCAGCCAAGGTGGGGCACTAGCCAAAAACATTCAGTACTTC. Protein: CASSQGGALAKNIQYF.

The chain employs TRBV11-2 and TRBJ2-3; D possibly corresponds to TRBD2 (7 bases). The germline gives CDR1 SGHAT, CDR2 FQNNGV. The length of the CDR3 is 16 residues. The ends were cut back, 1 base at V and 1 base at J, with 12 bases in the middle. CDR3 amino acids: CASSLGGGVGTDTQYF. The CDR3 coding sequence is TGTGCCAGCAGCTTAGGAGGGGGGGTGGGCACAGATACGCAGTATTTT.

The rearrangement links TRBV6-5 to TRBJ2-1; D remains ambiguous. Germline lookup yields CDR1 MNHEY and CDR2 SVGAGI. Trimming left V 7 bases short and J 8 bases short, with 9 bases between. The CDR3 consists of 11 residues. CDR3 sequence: CASTGPYEQFF. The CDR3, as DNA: TGTGCCAGCACGGGTCCATATGAGCAGTTCTTC.

CDR3 sequence reads: CASNSGSQNIQYF. In DNA form, the CDR3 reads TGTGCCAGCAATAGCGGGAGCCAAAACATTCAGTACTTC. The chain is built from TRBV2 and TRBJ2-4; TRBD2 agrees at 9 bases. The CDR3 has 13 residues. In germline, CDR1 is SNHLY, CDR2 FYNNEI. The ends lost 7 bases at V and 5 bases at J; junction bases unmatched: 3. The complete variable domain, with remaining parts taken from reference TRBV2 and TRBJ2-4, reads EPEVTQTPSHQVTQMGQEVILRCVPISNHLYFYWYRQILGQKVEFLVSFYNNEISEKSEIFDDQFSVERPDGSNFTLKIRSTKLEDSAMYFCASNSGSQNIQYFGAGTRLSVL.

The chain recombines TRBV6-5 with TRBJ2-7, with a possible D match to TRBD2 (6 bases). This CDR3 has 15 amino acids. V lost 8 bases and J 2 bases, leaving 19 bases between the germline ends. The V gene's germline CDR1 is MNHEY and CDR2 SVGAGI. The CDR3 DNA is TGTGCCAGCGCAAAAGGAGCTAGCGCAACCTACGAGCAGTACTTC. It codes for CASAKGASATYEQYF.

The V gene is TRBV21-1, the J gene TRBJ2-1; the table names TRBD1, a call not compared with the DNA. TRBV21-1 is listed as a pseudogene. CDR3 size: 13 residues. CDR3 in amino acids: CASSKSTDNEQFF. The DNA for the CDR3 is TGTGCCAGCAGCAAATCGACAGACAATGAGCAGTTCTTC.

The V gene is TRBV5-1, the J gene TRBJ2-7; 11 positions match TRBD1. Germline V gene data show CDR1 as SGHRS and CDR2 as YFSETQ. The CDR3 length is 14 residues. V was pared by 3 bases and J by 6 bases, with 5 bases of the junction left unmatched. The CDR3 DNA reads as TGCGCCAGCAGCTGGACAGGGGGCGGGGGCGAGCAGTACTTC. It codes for CASSWTGGGGEQYF.

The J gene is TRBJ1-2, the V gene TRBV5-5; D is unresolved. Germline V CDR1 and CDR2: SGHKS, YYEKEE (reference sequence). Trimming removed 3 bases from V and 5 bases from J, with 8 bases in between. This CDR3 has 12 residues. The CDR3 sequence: CASSSQQYGYTF. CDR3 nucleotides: TGTGCCAGCAGCTCCCAACAATATGGCTACACCTTC.

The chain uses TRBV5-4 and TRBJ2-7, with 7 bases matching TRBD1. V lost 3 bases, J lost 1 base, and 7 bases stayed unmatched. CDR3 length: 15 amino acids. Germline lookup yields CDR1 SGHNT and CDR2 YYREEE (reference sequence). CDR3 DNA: TGTGCCAGCAGCTGGGGGCAGACAGGGTCCTACGAGCAGTACTTC. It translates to CASSWGQTGSYEQYF.